These 21 T cell receptor beta chains came from one sample sequenced in a study of PD-1 blockade in classical Hodgkin lymphoma (dated by TCRdb to the early 2020s). In light of the paper, this sample's time point label describes: cycle 1 day 1 (C1D1), immediately before nivolumab initiation. All trial patients had relapsed after autologous stem cell transplantation, with cohorts A, B and C differing in prior brentuximab vedotin exposure. A Miltenyi CD4+ T cell isolation kit was used for magnetic negative selection to purify CD4+ T cells from thawed PBMCs. Libraries were built with the immunoSEQ multiplex PCR assay. TCRdb carries this immuneACCESS record with in-frame sequences only. Its versions omit some clonotypes, under half of them owing to an unresolved V gene in the studies checked, with the rest unexplained. The sample table records fewer than 15,000 clones; 90% of these occur just once. The ten largest clones take up 0.5% of the sample.

This material consisted of CD4+ T cells from blood, taken at baseline. All receptors derive from a human donor with classical Hodgkin lymphoma.

The chain carries TRBV15 and TRBJ1-4; TRBD1 aligns across 7 bases. This CDR3 contains 15 residues. J lost 4 bases, V lost 9 bases, and 11 bases had no gene match. Germline V lookup: CDR1 LNHNV, CDR2 YYDKDF (reference sequence). CDR3 DNA: TGTGCCACATCCGGACAGGAACTGGGTAATGAAAAACTGTTTTTT. It is translated as CATSGQELGNEKLFF.

The V gene is TRBV11-2, the J gene TRBJ2-2, with D maybe TRBD2 (5 bases). Between the trimmed V and J ends, which lost 4 bases and 2 bases, there was a span of 8 bases. CDR3 length: 14 amino acids. The germline V gene encodes CDR1 SGHAT and CDR2 FQNNGV. The CDR3: CASSWEPNTGELFF. CDR3 bases: TGTGCCAGCAGCTGGGAGCCAAACACCGGGGAGCTGTTTTTT.

This rearrangement joins TRBV7-9 to TRBJ1-1, with D perhaps TRBD1 (5 bases). This CDR3 region has 15 residues. Trimming stripped 4 bases from V and 3 bases from J, with 15 bases between. Germline V gene sequence: CDR1 SEHNR, CDR2 FQNEAQ (reference sequence). Here the CDR3 reads CASSSLFRGDTEAFF. The CDR3 DNA reads as TGTGCCAGCAGCTCCCTATTTCGGGGGGACACTGAAGCTTTCTTT.

CDR3: CASSVAGEMETQYF. CDR3 coding DNA: TGTGCCAGCAGTGTAGCGGGAGAGATGGAGACCCAGTACTTC. V and J are TRBV28 and TRBJ2-5; 9 nucleotides match TRBD2. Germline CDR1 is MDHEN and CDR2 is SYDVKM. The CDR3 has 14 amino acids. The V gene end was trimmed by 5 bases and the J gene end by 5 bases; junction bases not matched to a gene: 6.

The CDR3: CASEAGELFF. CDR3 in DNA: TGTGCCAGCGAAGCTGGGGAGCTGTTTTTT. The chain joins TRBV6-1 to TRBJ2-2, with D unclear. The CDR3 totals 10 residues. Germline CDR1 is MNHNS and CDR2 is SASEGT. Trimming shortened V by 8 bases and J by 8 bases, and 6 bases separated the two germline ends.

The chain recombines TRBV5-8 with TRBJ1-5, with unresolved D. V lost 4 bases and J lost 4, with 6 bases in between. From germline, CDR1 is SGHTS and CDR2 YDEGEE. The CDR3 length is 12 residues. The CDR3 region has the DNA TGTGCCAGCAGCCCTCCTAATCAGCCCCAGCATTTT. Translated, it gives CASSPPNQPQHF.

The gene calls are TRBV11-2 and TRBJ2-2, with D maybe TRBD2 (7 bases). The V gene's germline CDR1 is SGHAT and CDR2 FQNNGV. CDR3 length: 18 residues. V was shortened by 0 bases and J by 1 base, with 15 bases between the two germline ends. In DNA form, the CDR3 reads TGTGCCAGCAGCTTAGATCGGGGGCGGGAGAGGAACACCGGGGAGCTGTTTTTT. It specifies CASSLDRGRERNTGELFF.

V and J are TRBV18 and TRBJ2-5; D gene unclear. The germline CDR1 and CDR2 sequences are KGHSH and LQKENI. The CDR3 consists of 11 residues. V lost 2 bases, J lost 3 bases, and 1 base lay in between. The CDR3 sequence: CASSPKETQYF. The CDR3, as DNA: TGTGCCAGCTCACCAAAAGAGACCCAGTACTTC.

The chain joins TRBV6-1 to TRBJ1-5, with 10 bases that match TRBD1. The V gene end was trimmed by 1 base and the J gene end by 5 bases; junction bases not matched to a gene: 5. The CDR3 extends over 16 amino acids. Germline CDR1 reads MNHNS; CDR2 reads SASEGT. The CDR3 nucleotides are TGTGCCAGCAGTGAAGGGACAGGGGGGTTCCATCAGCCCCAGCATTTT. Translating gives CASSEGTGGFHQPQHF.

The count of this clone is one. This chain links TRBV7-8 with TRBJ1-4; D gene ambiguous. Trimming shortened V by 3 bases and J by 4 bases, and 3 bases separated the two germline ends. CDR1 and CDR2 (germline): SGHVS, FQNEAQ. This CDR3 has 12 amino acids. The CDR3 DNA follows: TGTGCCAGCAGCTTCCTTAATGAAAAACTGTTTTTT. Translation gives CASSFLNEKLFF.

This chain uses TRBV19 with TRBJ1-2; no clear D gene. V was pared by 5 bases and J by 4 bases, with 8 bases between. From germline, CDR1 is LNHDA and CDR2 SQIVND (reference sequence). The CDR3 runs 12 residues. DNA for the CDR3: TGTGCCAGTAGTTGGGTCTCCTATGGCTACACCTTC. Translated, it gives CASSWVSYGYTF. Full variable domain (outside the CDR3, taken from reference TRBV19 and TRBJ1-2): DGGITQSPKYLFRKEGQNVTLSCEQNLNHDAMYWYRQDPGQGLRLIYYSQIVNDFQKGDIAEGYSVSREKKESFPLTVTSAQKNPTAFYLCASSWVSYGYTFGSGTRLTVV.

CDR3 DNA: TGTGCCAGCAGCCCTGACATTGCTGGTACGCAGTATTTT. This encodes CASSPDIAGTQYF. The chain is built from TRBV7-7 and TRBJ2-3; D unclear. Looked up from germline, CDR1 is SSHAT and CDR2 is FNYEAQ (reference sequence). This CDR3 has 13 residues. Trimming cost V 5 bases and J 8 bases, with 14 bases left between them.

The V gene is TRBV4-2, the J gene TRBJ1-3; perhaps TRBD1 as D (5 bases). Trimming removed 0 bases from V and 0 bases from J, with 15 bases in between. In germline, CDR1 is LGHNA, CDR2 YNFKEQ. The CDR3 has 18 amino acids. The CDR3 here is CASSQDWEGLRSGNTIYF. The CDR3 DNA follows: TGTGCCAGCAGCCAAGATTGGGAGGGGCTTCGCTCTGGAAACACCATATATTTT.

V gene TRBV28 combines with J gene TRBJ1-2; a weak D match, TRBD1 (5 bases). Germline-derived CDR1 and CDR2 are MDHEN and SYDVKM. The CDR3 has 15 amino acids. Trimming removed 9 bases at V and 5 bases at J, with 22 bases between. This chain's CDR3 is CASKGGGFAGYGYTF. CDR3 bases: TGTGCCAGTAAGGGCGGGGGATTCGCCGGATATGGCTACACCTTC.

The rearrangement uses TRBV4-1 and TRBJ1-5, with 12 positions matching TRBD1. Germline-derived CDR1 and CDR2 are MGHRA and YSYEKL. The CDR3 is made up of 19 amino acids. The ends lost 0 bases at V and 6 bases at J; junction bases unmatched: 12. The CDR3 DNA follows: TGCGCCAGCAGCCAAGATCCGGGACAGGGGGCCGGGATGATTCAGCCCCAGCATTTT. Amino acids: CASSQDPGQGAGMIQPQHF.

DNA for the CDR3: TGTGCCAGCAGTTTAGGGGGTTTAGCCAAAAACATTCAGTACTTC. This codes for CASSLGGLAKNIQYF. The V and J genes are TRBV28 and TRBJ2-4; the D call may be TRBD1 or TRBD2 (5 bases each). Germline-derived CDR1 and CDR2 are MDHEN and SYDVKM. The V gene lost 2 bases and the J gene lost 0 bases, with 8 bases spanning the gap. The CDR3 runs to 15 residues.

This CDR3 reads CASSVVPDRDSYEQYF. The CDR3 DNA reads as TGTGCCAGCAGCGTAGTACCCGACAGGGACTCCTACGAGCAGTACTTC. The chain recombines TRBV9 with TRBJ2-7, with 7 bases lining up with TRBD1. This CDR3 has 16 amino acids. The germline gives CDR1 SGDLS, CDR2 YYNGEE. With 0 bases clipped from V and 0 bases from J, the junction kept 6 bases outside the gene matches.

This clone showed up just a few times. The chain is built from TRBV5-1 and TRBJ1-5; D unresolved. Germline V gives CDR1 SGHRS, CDR2 YFSETQ. This CDR3 has 16 amino acids. Trimming removed 0 bases from V and 2 bases from J, with 12 bases in between. The CDR3 DNA reads TGCGCCAGCAGCTTGGGCCCCGGGGAGGGCAATCAGCCCCAGCATTTT. This translates into CASSLGPGEGNQPQHF.

This clone has just a few counts. The genes are TRBV10-3 and TRBJ1-5; weak D call: TRBD1 (5 bases). Trimming left V 4 bases short and J 5 bases short, with 12 bases between. The germline gives CDR1 ENHRY, CDR2 SYGVKD. This CDR3 has 14 amino acids. CDR3 nucleotide sequence: TGTGCCATCAGTGCAGGGATCGTCCATCAGCCCCAGCATTTT. Residues: CAISAGIVHQPQHF.

This chain connects TRBV4-2 to TRBJ1-4; D is possibly TRBD1 (5 bases). CDR3 size: 16 residues. Germline V gene lookup returns CDR1 LGHNA and CDR2 YNFKEQ. Trimming pared 0 bases from V and 6 bases from J, leaving 14 bases between. The CDR3 here is CASSQDRVRVYEKLFF. CDR3 in DNA: TGTGCCAGCAGCCAAGACCGGGTCAGGGTATATGAAAAACTGTTTTTT.

V usage is TRBV19 and J usage is TRBJ1-5, with D unclear. The V gene lost 7 bases and the J gene lost 4 bases, with 14 bases spanning the gap. The CDR3 covers 14 residues. CDR1 and CDR2 from the germline V gene are LNHDA and SQIVND (reference sequence). CDR3 protein: CASTYGPANQPQHF. Written as DNA, the CDR3 is TGTGCCAGTACTTATGGGCCGGCGAATCAGCCCCAGCATTTT.